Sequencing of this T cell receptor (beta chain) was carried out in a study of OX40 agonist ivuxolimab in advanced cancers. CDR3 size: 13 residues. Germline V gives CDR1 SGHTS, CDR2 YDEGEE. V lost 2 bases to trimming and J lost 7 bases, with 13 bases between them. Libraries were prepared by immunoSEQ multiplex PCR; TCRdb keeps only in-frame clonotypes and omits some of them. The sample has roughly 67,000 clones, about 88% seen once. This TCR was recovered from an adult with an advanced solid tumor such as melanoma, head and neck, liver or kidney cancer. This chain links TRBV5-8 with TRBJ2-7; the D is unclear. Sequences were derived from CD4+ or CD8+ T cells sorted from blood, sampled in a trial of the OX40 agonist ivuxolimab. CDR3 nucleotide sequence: TGTGCCAGCAGCTTAGCACTGATCGGGGAGCAGTACTTC. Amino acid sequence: CASSLALIGEQYF.